This TCR beta chain is drawn from a study of technical replicates of blood from several donors. Germline lookup yields CDR1 ENHRY and CDR2 SYGVKD. This CDR3 has 13 amino acids. Trimming left V 2 bases short and J 15 bases short, with 17 bases between. Profiling relied on immunoSEQ multiplex PCR, and the TCRdb table lists in-frame clones only, not all of them. The sample gives tens of thousands of clones, more than 80% of which show up once; roughly 4% is in the top ten. Sequences were obtained from PBMCs. The chain is built from TRBV10-3 and TRBJ2-1; D is unresolved. This receptor was identified in a human donor in good health. Some clones in this sample may be carry-over from other donors' samples. The CDR3 nucleotides read TGTGCCATCAGTGAGCCACCCACCGGGTCTTCGTTCTTC. This translates into CAISEPPTGSSFF.